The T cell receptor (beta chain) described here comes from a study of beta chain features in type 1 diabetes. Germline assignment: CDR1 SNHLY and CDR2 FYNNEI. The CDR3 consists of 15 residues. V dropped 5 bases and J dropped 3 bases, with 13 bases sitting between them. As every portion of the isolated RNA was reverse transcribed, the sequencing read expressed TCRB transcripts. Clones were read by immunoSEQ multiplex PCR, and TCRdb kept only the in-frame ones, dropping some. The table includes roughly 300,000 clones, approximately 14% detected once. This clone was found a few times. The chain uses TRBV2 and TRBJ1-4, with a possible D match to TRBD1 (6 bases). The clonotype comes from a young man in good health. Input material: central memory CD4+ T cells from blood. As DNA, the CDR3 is TGTGCCAGCAGTTATACAGGGACGGCTAATGAAAAACTGTTTTTT. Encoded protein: CASSYTGTANEKLFF.